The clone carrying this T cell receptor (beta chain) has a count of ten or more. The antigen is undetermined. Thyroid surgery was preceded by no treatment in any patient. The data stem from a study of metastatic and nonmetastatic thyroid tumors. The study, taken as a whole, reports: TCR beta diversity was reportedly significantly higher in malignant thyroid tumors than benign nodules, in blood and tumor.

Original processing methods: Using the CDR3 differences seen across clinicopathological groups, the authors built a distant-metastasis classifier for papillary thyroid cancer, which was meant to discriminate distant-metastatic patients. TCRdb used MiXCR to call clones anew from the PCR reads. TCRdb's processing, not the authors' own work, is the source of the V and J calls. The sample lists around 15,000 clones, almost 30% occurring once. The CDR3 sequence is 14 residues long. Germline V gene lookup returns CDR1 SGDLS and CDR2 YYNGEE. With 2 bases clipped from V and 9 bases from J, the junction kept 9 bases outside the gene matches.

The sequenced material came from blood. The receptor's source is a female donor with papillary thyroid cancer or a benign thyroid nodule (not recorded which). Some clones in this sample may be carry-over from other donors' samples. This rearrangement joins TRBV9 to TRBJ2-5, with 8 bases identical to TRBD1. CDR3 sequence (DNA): TGTGCCAGCAGCGTGGACCGGACAGGGAGGTCCCAGTACTTC. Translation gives CASSVDRTGRSQYF.